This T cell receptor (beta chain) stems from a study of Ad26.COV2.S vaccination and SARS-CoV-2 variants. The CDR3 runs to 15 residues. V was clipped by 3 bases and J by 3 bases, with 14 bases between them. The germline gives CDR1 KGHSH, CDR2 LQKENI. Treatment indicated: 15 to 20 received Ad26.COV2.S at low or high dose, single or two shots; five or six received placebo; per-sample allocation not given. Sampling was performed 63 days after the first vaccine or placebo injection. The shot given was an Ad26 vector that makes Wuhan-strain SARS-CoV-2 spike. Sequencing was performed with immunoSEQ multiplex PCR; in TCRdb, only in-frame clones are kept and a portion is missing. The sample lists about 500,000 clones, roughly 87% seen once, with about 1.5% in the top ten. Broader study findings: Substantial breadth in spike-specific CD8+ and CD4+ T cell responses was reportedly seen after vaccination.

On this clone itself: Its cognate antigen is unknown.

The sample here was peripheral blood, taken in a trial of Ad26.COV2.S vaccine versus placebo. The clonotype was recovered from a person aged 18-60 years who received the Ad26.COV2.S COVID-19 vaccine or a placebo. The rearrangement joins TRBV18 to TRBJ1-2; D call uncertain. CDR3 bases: TGTGCCAGCTCACCGGCTACGGGATCATACTATGGCTACACCTTC. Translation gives CASSPATGSYYGYTF.